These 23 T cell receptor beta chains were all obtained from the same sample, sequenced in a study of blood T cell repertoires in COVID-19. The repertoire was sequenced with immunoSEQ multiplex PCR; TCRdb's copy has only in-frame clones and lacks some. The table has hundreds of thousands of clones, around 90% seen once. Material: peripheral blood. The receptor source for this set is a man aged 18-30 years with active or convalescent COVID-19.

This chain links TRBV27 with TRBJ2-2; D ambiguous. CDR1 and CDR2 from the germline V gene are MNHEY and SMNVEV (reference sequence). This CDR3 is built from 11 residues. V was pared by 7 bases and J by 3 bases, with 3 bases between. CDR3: CASTHTGELFF. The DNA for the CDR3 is TGTGCCAGCACTCACACCGGGGAGCTGTTTTTT.

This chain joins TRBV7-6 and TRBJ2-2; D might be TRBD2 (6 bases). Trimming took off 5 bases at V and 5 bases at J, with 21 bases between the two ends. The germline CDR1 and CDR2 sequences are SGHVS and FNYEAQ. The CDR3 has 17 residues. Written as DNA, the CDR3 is TGTGCCAGCAGCCTTAGCTCTGCGGGAATCGGTACCGGGGAGCTGTTTTTT. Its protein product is CASSLSSAGIGTGELFF.

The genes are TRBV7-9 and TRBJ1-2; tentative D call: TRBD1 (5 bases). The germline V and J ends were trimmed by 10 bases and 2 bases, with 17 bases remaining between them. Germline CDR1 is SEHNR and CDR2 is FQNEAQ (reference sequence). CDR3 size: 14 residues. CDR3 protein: CATRPRVDNYGYTF. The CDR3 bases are TGTGCCACCCGCCCCAGGGTAGACAACTATGGCTACACCTTC. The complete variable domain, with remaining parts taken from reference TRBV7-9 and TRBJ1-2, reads DTGVSQNPRHKITKRGQNVTFRCDPISEHNRLYWYRQTLGQGPEFLTYFQNEAQLEKSRLLSDRFSAERPKGSFSTLEIQRTEQGDSAMYLCATRPRVDNYGYTFGSGTRLTVV.

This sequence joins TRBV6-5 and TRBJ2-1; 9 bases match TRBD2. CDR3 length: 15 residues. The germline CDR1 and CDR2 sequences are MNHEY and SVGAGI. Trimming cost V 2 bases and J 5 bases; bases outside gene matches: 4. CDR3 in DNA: TGTGCCAGCAGTTACGCTAGCGGGGCGAACAATGAGCAGTTCTTC. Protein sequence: CASSYASGANNEQFF.

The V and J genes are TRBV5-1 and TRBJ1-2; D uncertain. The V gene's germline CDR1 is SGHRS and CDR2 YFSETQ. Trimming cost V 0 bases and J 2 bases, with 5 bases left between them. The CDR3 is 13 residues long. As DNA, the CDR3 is TGCGCCAGCAGCTTGGGGCGGAACTATGGCTACACCTTC. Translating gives CASSLGRNYGYTF.

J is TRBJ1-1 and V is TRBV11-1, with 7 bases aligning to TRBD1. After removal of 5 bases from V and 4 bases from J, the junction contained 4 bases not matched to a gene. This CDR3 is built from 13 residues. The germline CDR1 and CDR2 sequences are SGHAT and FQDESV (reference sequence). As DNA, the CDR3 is TGTGCCAGCAGCGTAACAGGGGCCACTGAAGCTTTCTTT. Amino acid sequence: CASSVTGATEAFF.

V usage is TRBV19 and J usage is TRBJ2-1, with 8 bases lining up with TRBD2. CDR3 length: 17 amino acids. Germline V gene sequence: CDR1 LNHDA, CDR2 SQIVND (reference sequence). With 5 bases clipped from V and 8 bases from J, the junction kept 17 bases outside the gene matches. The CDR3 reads CASSSSRGGARLDEQFF. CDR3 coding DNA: TGTGCCAGTAGTTCCTCCCGGGGGGGGGCTCGGTTGGATGAGCAGTTCTTC. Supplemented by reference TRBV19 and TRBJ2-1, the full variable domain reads DGGITQSPKYLFRKEGQNVTLSCEQNLNHDAMYWYRQDPGQGLRLIYYSQIVNDFQKGDIAEGYSVSREKKESFPLTVTSAQKNPTAFYLCASSSSRGGARLDEQFFGPGTRLTVL.

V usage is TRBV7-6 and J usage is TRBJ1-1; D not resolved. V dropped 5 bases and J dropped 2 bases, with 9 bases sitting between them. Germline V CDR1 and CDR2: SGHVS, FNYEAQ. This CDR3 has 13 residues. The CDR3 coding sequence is TGTGCCAGCAGCCCCAGAGGTAACACTGAAGCTTTCTTT. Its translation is CASSPRGNTEAFF. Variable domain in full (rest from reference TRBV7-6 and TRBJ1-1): GAGVSQSPRYKVTKRGQDVALRCDPISGHVSLYWYRQALGQGPEFLTYFNYEAQQDKSGLPNDRFSAERPEGSISTLTIQRTEQRDSAMYRCASSPRGNTEAFFGQGTRLTVV.

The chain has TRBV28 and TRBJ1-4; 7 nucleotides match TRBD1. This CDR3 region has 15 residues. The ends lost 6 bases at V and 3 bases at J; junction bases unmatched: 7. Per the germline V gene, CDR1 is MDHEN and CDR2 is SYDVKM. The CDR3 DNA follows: TGTGCCAGCAGCCTCTCCGGGACAGCTAATGAAAAACTGTTTTTT. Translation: CASSLSGTANEKLFF.

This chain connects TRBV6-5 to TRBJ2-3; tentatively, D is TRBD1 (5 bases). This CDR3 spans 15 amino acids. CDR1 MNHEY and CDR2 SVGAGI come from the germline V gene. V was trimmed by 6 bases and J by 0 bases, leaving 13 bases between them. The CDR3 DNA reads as TGTGCCAGCAGCCCCCGGACACGGAGCACAGATACGCAGTATTTT. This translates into CASSPRTRSTDTQYF.

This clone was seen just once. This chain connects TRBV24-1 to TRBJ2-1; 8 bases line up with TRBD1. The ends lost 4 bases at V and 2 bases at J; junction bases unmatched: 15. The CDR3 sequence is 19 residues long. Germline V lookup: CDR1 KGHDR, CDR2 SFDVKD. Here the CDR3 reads CATSDHRRGQGLTYNEQFF. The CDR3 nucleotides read TGTGCCACCAGTGACCACCGCAGGGGGCAGGGATTAACCTACAATGAGCAGTTCTTC.

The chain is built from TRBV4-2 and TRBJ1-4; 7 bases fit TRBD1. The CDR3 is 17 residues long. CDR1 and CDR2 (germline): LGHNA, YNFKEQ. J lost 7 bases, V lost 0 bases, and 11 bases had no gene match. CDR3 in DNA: TGTGCCAGCAGCCAAGATACGGCAGGGGGTGATGGTGAAAAACTGTTTTTT. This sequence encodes CASSQDTAGGDGEKLFF.

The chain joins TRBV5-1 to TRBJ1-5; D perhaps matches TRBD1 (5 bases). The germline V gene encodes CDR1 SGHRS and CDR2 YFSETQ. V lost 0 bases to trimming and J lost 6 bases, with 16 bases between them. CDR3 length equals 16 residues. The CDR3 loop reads CASSLAPSGAGQPQHF. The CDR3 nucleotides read TGCGCCAGCAGCTTGGCCCCGAGCGGGGCTGGTCAGCCCCAGCATTTT.

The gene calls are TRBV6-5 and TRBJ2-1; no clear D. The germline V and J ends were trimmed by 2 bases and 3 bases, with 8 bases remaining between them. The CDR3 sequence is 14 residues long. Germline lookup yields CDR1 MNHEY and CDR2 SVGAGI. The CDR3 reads CASSYDSNYNEQFF. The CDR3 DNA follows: TGTGCCAGCAGTTACGATAGCAACTACAATGAGCAGTTCTTC.

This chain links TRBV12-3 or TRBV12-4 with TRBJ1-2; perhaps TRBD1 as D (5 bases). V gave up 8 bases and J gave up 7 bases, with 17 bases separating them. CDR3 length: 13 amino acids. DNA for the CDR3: TGTGCCAGCGACGCGGGGGGACCTTTTGGCTACACCTTC. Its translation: CASDAGGPFGYTF.

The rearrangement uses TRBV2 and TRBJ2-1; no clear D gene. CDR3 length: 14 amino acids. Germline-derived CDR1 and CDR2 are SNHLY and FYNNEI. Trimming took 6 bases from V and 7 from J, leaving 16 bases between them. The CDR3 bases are TGTGCCAGCAGCGCAGGCACGACGGTGAATGAGCAGTTCTTC. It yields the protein CASSAGTTVNEQFF.

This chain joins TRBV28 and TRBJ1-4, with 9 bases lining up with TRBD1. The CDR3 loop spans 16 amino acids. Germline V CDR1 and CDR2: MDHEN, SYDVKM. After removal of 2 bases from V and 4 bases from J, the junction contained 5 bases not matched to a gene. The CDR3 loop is CASSLQGQGFNEKLFF. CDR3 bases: TGTGCCAGCAGTTTACAGGGACAGGGCTTTAATGAAAAACTGTTTTTT.

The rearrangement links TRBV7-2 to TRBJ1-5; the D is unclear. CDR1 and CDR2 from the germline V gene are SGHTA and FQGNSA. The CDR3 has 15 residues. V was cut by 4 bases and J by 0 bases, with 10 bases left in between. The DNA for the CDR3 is TGTGCCAGCAGCTCTGGAGGGAATAGCAATCAGCCCCAGCATTTT. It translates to CASSSGGNSNQPQHF.

In nucleotides, the CDR3 is TGTGCCTGGAGTAACCGGGGACAGGGCACCGCTGGCTACACCTTC. Translated: CAWSNRGQGTAGYTF. The chain is built from TRBV30 and TRBJ1-2; 9 bases fit TRBD1. Germline V lookup: CDR1 GTSNPN, CDR2 SVGIG (reference sequence). The V and J ends lost 2 bases and 7 bases, in that order; junction bases with no gene match: 11. There are 15 residues in the CDR3.

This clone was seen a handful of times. The CDR3 nucleotides are TGTGCCAGCAGTTCGAATCCGGGACAGGGACGCCAGCCCCAGCATTTT. Protein sequence: CASSSNPGQGRQPQHF. J is TRBJ1-5 and V is TRBV28; TRBD1 matches at 9 bases. Germline CDR1 and CDR2: MDHEN and SYDVKM. The CDR3 spans 16 residues. The V gene end was trimmed by 4 bases and the J gene end by 7 bases; junction bases not matched to a gene: 11.

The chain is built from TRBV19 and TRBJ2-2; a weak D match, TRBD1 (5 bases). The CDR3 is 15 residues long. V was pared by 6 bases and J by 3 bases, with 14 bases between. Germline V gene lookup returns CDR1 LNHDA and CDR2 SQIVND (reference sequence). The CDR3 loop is CASRYWGSDTGELFF. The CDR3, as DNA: TGTGCCAGTAGATATTGGGGCTCGGACACCGGGGAGCTGTTTTTT.

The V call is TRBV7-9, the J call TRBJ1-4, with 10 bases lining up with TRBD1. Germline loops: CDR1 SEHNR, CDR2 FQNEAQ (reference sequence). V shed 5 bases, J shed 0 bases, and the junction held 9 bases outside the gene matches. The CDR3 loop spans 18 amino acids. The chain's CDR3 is CASSPRDRGSATNEKLFF. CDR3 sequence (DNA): TGTGCCAGCAGCCCACGGGACAGGGGTTCCGCAACTAATGAAAAACTGTTTTTT.

CDR3 in amino acids: CASSIGGQPNQPQHF. In nucleotides, the CDR3 is TGTGCCAGTAGTATAGGAGGACAGCCCAATCAGCCCCAGCATTTT. The genes are TRBV19 and TRBJ1-5; possibly TRBD1 for D (6 bases). The CDR3 runs 15 residues. CDR1 and CDR2 from the germline V gene are LNHDA and SQIVND (reference sequence). Trimming took 1 base from V and 3 from J, leaving 10 bases between them.